This T cell receptor beta chain appears in the sequencing data of a study of shared clonotypes between healthy human individuals. Overall study context: Each donor had three CD4 naive, three CD4 memory, two CD8 naive and one CD8 memory plate. General observations from the study: The authors expected sequencing depth to affect clonotype sharing among donors. At large depth, rarefaction still showed sorted-subset sequencing to be incomplete.

The assay was immunoSEQ multiplex PCR, and TCRdb's table has in-frame clones only and misses some. The profile shows 2 million to 3 million clones, 80% to 95% of them singletons. Of note for this clone: The antigen is unknown.

V gave up 7 bases and J gave up 5 bases; unmatched junction bases: 10. CDR1 and CDR2 (germline): SQVTM, ANQGSEA. The CDR3 is made up of 15 amino acids. Adult Caucasians living in Nashville, Tennessee made up all of the donors. The origin of this receptor is a man between 18 and 29 years old in good health. Some clones in this sample may be carry-over from other donors' samples. The sequencing input was naive CD4+ T cells from PBMCs. Subset denoted: CD45RA+ positively selected. This rearrangement joins TRBV29-1 to TRBJ2-7; 14 bases align to TRBD2. Written as DNA, the CDR3 is TGCAGCGCCACTTTGACTAGCGGGAGGGGACACGAGCAGTACTTC. Its translation: CSATLTSGRGHEQYF.